Shown below are 18 T cell receptor beta chains from a single sample sequenced in a study of cytomegalovirus exposure and HLA in healthy donors. With 60 Vbeta and 13 Jbeta primers, the PCR was carried out. TCRdb's table, derived via immunoSEQ multiplex PCR, lists solely in-frame clones and lacks some. Here the sample spans around 220,000 clones, under 80% being singletons. Sequencing was done on a sample of PBMCs. The source of these receptors is a girl aged 2-10 years in good health and CMV-seronegative.

CDR3 region: CASSLDNSYEQYF. The CDR3 DNA reads as TGTGCCAGCAGCTTGGACAACTCCTACGAGCAGTACTTC. The gene calls are TRBV5-6 and TRBJ2-7; D is undetermined. Looked up from germline, CDR1 is SGHDT and CDR2 is YYEEEE. Between the trimmed V and J ends, which lost 0 bases and 0 bases, there was a span of 4 bases. CDR3 length: 13 residues.

V usage is TRBV27 and J usage is TRBJ2-7, with D maybe TRBD2 (5 bases). V was clipped by 9 bases and J by 7 bases, with 19 bases between them. Looked up from germline, CDR1 is MNHEY and CDR2 is SMNVEV (reference sequence). The CDR3 contains 13 residues. The CDR3: CASGGTHAPEQYF. CDR3 DNA sequence: TGTGCCAGTGGAGGAACCCACGCTCCGGAGCAGTACTTC.

This chain links TRBV19 with TRBJ1-2, with 7 bases that match TRBD1. The junction had 7 bases not matched to a gene; V was cut back by 3 bases and J by 0 bases. The CDR3 totals 16 residues. Germline CDR1 is LNHDA and CDR2 is SQIVND (reference sequence). The CDR3 is CASSITVGQPNYGYTF. For the CDR3, the DNA is TGTGCCAGTAGTATCACGGTGGGACAGCCTAACTATGGCTACACCTTC.

This clone was observed a single time. The chain recombines TRBV9 with TRBJ1-3, with D hard to call. The CDR3 is 13 amino acids. The ends were cut back, 3 bases at V and 0 bases at J, with 4 bases in the middle. CDR1 is SGDLS, CDR2 YYNGEE, per germline. The CDR3 loop reads CASSAYSGNTIYF. In DNA, the CDR3 is TGTGCCAGCAGCGCCTACTCTGGAAACACCATATATTTT.

J is TRBJ2-3 and V is TRBV27, with 13 bases lining up with TRBD2. After removal of 6 bases from V and 4 bases from J, the junction contained 19 bases not matched to a gene. This CDR3 region has 20 residues. Germline V gene sequence: CDR1 MNHEY, CDR2 SMNVEV (reference sequence). The CDR3 loop is CASSSLPSGLAGFGADTQYF. CDR3 DNA: TGTGCCAGCAGCTCCTTGCCCTCGGGACTAGCGGGATTCGGGGCAGATACGCAGTATTTT.

The chain uses TRBV6-7 and TRBJ1-4, with D unclear. TRBV6-7 carries the ORF label, with uncertain function. Deletions cut 0 bases from V and 7 bases from J, with 9 bases between. The CDR3 is 14 amino acids. The CDR3 DNA sequence: TGTGCCAGCAGTTACTCGATCCGGGGTGAAAAACTGTTTTTT. It yields the protein CASSYSIRGEKLFF.

V is TRBV19 and J is TRBJ2-1; TRBD2 is a possible D gene (5 bases). Trimming took 4 bases from V and 1 from J, leaving 8 bases between them. The V gene's germline CDR1 is LNHDA and CDR2 SQIVND (reference sequence). The CDR3 contains 14 residues. CDR3 bases: TGTGCCAGTAGTAAGAGCGGATCCTACAATGAGCAGTTCTTC. Encoded protein: CASSKSGSYNEQFF.

With respect to this clone: Mismatch with germline at one junction end may stem from a read error. This chain joins TRBV19 and TRBJ2-1; D unresolved. CDR1 and CDR2 from the germline V gene are LNHDA and SQIVND (reference sequence). The CDR3 runs 11 residues. CDR3 loop: CASTSHNEQFF. As DNA, the CDR3 is TGTGCCAGTACCTCCCACAATGAGCAGTTCTTC.

This chain connects TRBV27 to TRBJ2-7, with 9 bases lining up with TRBD2. V shed 2 bases and J 6 bases; nucleotides not matched to a gene: 14. This CDR3 contains 17 residues. Per the germline V gene, CDR1 is MNHEY and CDR2 is SMNVEV (reference sequence). CDR3 nucleotide sequence: TGTGCCAGCAGTTTACGGATTCCCGGACTAGCGAACAGCGAGCAGTACTTC. Protein sequence: CASSLRIPGLANSEQYF.

The rearrangement links TRBV11-3 to TRBJ2-7; TRBD2 matches 8 bases. V lost 5 bases and J lost 2; bases outside the gene matches: 2. CDR1 is SGHNT and CDR2 is YENEEA in the germline V gene. CDR3 length: 13 residues. The CDR3 sequence: CASSRGGTYEQYF. The CDR3 nucleotides are TGTGCCAGCAGCCGGGGGGGAACCTACGAGCAGTACTTC.

With regard to this clone: The same CDR3 is also encoded by other DNA sequences in this sample. The chain recombines TRBV6-5 with TRBJ1-2, with D possibly being TRBD1 (6 bases). V was pared by 5 bases and J by 2 bases, with 9 bases between. This CDR3 comprises 13 residues. Per germline, CDR1 MNHEY and CDR2 SVGAGI. The CDR3 coding sequence is TGTGCCAGCAGTACAGGGACCAACTATGGCTACACCTTC. Residues: CASSTGTNYGYTF.

The chain uses TRBV9 and TRBJ2-1; D may be TRBD2 (5 bases). From germline, CDR1 is SGDLS and CDR2 YYNGEE. The CDR3 contains 15 residues. V was pared by 0 bases and J by 5 bases, with 12 bases between. In DNA, the CDR3 is TGTGCCAGCAGCGTAGGGGCTAGCCAAGACAATGAGCAGTTCTTC. This sequence encodes CASSVGASQDNEQFF.

The count of this clone is one. V usage is TRBV29-1 and J usage is TRBJ2-7, with a weak D call TRBD1 (6 bases). The CDR3 is made up of 11 amino acids. Per germline, CDR1 SQVTM and CDR2 ANQGSEA. V shed 7 bases and J shed 7 bases, with 14 bases lying between them. For the CDR3, the DNA is TGCAGCGCCCGCGGCGGACAGGAGCAGTACTTC. Translating it yields CSARGGQEQYF.

This clone was seen only once. This sequence joins TRBV5-6 and TRBJ2-3; 7 bases agree with TRBD2. CDR3 length: 14 amino acids. The J segment lost 6 bases and the V segment lost 1 base, leaving 5 bases of the junction unmatched. Germline loops: CDR1 SGHDT, CDR2 YYEEEE. This chain's CDR3 is CASSLPTSVDTQYF. Here the CDR3 DNA reads TGTGCCAGCAGCTTGCCCACTAGCGTCGATACGCAGTATTTT.

The chain carries TRBV7-9 and TRBJ2-7; D may be TRBD2 (6 bases). V was pared by 1 base and J by 6 bases, with 16 bases between. The germline CDR1 and CDR2 sequences are SEHNR and FQNEAQ (reference sequence). The CDR3 has 15 amino acids. The DNA for the CDR3 is TGTGCCAGCAGCTTAGTAGGAGGGAGTCCAGGCGAGCAGTACTTC. Encoded protein: CASSLVGGSPGEQYF.

The rearrangement links TRBV10-1 to TRBJ2-1; 7 nucleotides agree with TRBD2. In germline, CDR1 is WNHNN, CDR2 SYGVQD (reference sequence). The V gene end was trimmed by 0 bases and the J gene end by 10 bases; junction bases not matched to a gene: 6. The CDR3 extends over 14 amino acids. As DNA, the CDR3 is TGCGCCAGCAGTGAGTCAAGCGGGGTGGGAGAGCAGTTCTTC. It encodes CASSESSGVGEQFF.

The chain uses TRBV5-1 and TRBJ1-4; 7 positions agree with TRBD1. The CDR3 length is 13 residues. CDR1 is SGHRS and CDR2 is YFSETQ in the germline V gene. V lost 5 bases to trimming and J lost 4 bases; unmatched junction nucleotides: 2. CDR3 protein: CASRGTVNEKLFF. The CDR3 region has the DNA TGCGCCAGCAGGGGGACAGTTAATGAAAAACTGTTTTTT.

In this sample, this clone turned up a few times. The CDR3 DNA follows: TGTGCCAGCAGGGCGGCTCTTTCGAACACTGAAGCTTTCTTT. The encoded protein is CASRAALSNTEAFF. V and J are TRBV13 and TRBJ1-1; D unresolved. With 6 bases removed from V and 1 base from J, the gap between germline ends came to 12 bases. This CDR3 comprises 14 residues. Germline V gives CDR1 PRHDT, CDR2 FYEKMQ (reference sequence).